This note documents a single T cell receptor beta chain sequence. What it binds is not known. These data originate in a study of PD-1 blockade in classical Hodgkin lymphoma. Study context: The study gave patients nivolumab 3 mg/kg intravenously every 2 weeks.

Assay used: immunoSEQ multiplex PCR; TCRdb lists only in-frame clones, some missing. In the table there are fewer than 100,000 clones, roughly 90% of which are singletons. Overall study findings and caveats: When set against healthy donors, newly diagnosed patients were reported to show lower baseline TCR diversity. A significant rise in TCR diversity by C4D1 was seen for CD4+ but not CD8+ cells. Patients who responded completely had about the same baseline diversity as newly diagnosed patients.

The CDR3 loop spans 17 amino acids. V was clipped by 1 base and J by 0 bases, with 13 bases between them. Looked up from germline, CDR1 is MNHNS and CDR2 is SASEGT. Each patient relapsed following autologous stem cell transplantation, and prior brentuximab vedotin exposure differed. This sequence originates from a human donor with classical Hodgkin lymphoma. This chain uses TRBV6-1 with TRBJ2-4, with no clear D. Sequences were derived from peripheral blood mononuclear cells (PBMCs), sampled at baseline. The chain's CDR3 is CASSEGWTRLAKNIQYF. The CDR3 DNA reads TGTGCCAGCAGTGAAGGTTGGACCAGATTAGCCAAAAACATTCAGTACTTC.